This T cell receptor (beta chain) was obtained from a study of cytomegalovirus exposure and HLA in healthy donors. Study information: Among about 179 million T cells, an earlier analysis found 117 million unique TCR beta sequences.

The PCR made use of 60 Vbeta and 13 Jbeta primers. TCRdb's table, derived via immunoSEQ multiplex PCR, lists solely in-frame clones and lacks some. Of roughly 130,000 clones listed, roughly 84% are singletons. In regard to this clone: What it binds is not known.

General study results and limits: As was reported, the HLA-A and HLA-B alleles of most subjects were accurately predicted from TCR beta sequences.

The CDR3 covers 14 residues. Germline V gene sequence: CDR1 SGHTA, CDR2 FQGNSA. The V end was cut by 2 bases, the J end by 4 bases, with 11 bases between. This receptor was identified in a girl aged 2-15 years in good health and CMV-seronegative. The rearrangement links TRBV7-2 to TRBJ2-5; no clear D gene. Sequenced input: PBMCs. The CDR3 here is CASSLYIATETQYF. CDR3 coding DNA: TGTGCCAGCAGCTTATACATAGCCACAGAGACCCAGTACTTC.